This TCR beta chain stems from a study of T cell responses to AZD1222 COVID-19 vaccine. Study conclusions and caveats: The sample set comprised mostly white British donors with more females, and clonal diversity was possibly underestimated. CD4 TCRs associated with vaccination spanned spike, dominating at 160-218 and 743-854. Nearly half of spike-specific TCRs reportedly go after variant regions that carry no mutations.

This clone was seen only once. Its antigen is undetermined. CDR1 MDHEN and CDR2 SYDVKM come from the germline V gene. Germline trimming cut 6 bases from V and 4 bases from J; bases unmatched to any gene: 8. The CDR3 totals 14 residues. The data were produced by immunoSEQ multiplex PCR, yet TCRdb's version contains in-frame clones alone and is incomplete. The data hold 150,000 to 200,000 clones, with approximately 90% observed a single time. The sample was peripheral blood, taken 28 days after the second AZD1222 dose. The TCR originated in an adult who received the AZD1222 COVID-19 vaccine. The chain links TRBV28 to TRBJ1-1; 7 bases fit TRBD1. In nucleotides, the CDR3 is TGTGCCAGCAGCTTAACAGGGGAGGCCACTGAAGCTTTCTTT. This encodes CASSLTGEATEAFF.